This passage covers 7 T cell receptor beta chains from one sample sequenced in a study of T cells in Graves' hyperthyroidism and ophthalmopathy. Amplification of TCR beta CDR3 regions was performed using RNA transcripts as template. HTBI primers were the set used in a first-round RT-PCR of the TCR CDR3. TCRdb used MiXCR to reprocess the multiplex PCR reads, holding one entry per CDR3 protein. The data contain a few hundred thousand distinct CDR3 sequences, roughly an eighth of them singletons. The sequencing sample was made of blood. The receptor set was obtained from a woman aged 18-35 years with Graves' hyperthyroidism.

A few counts support this clonotype. The chain carries TRBV6-4 and TRBJ2-6; D call uncertain. Trimming cost V 2 bases and J 0 bases, with 5 bases left between them. CDR1 and CDR2 from the germline V gene are MRHNA and SNTAGT. The CDR3 loop spans 15 amino acids. The DNA of the CDR3 is TGTGCCAGCAGTGACGCAGCCTCTGGGGCCAACGTCCTGACTTTC. It specifies CASSDAASGANVLTF.

This clonotype was seen repeatedly, ten times or more. The gene calls are TRBV28 and TRBJ2-7; either TRBD1 or TRBD2 may fit D (6 bases each). Trimming removed 6 bases at V and 2 bases at J, with 8 bases between. The CDR3 totals 12 residues. CDR1 and CDR2 (germline): MDHEN, SYDVKM. The CDR3 nucleotides read TGTGCCAGCAGCGGGGGCCCCTACGAGCAGTACTTC. Its protein product is CASSGGPYEQYF.

In its sample, this clonotype was seen many times. The CDR3 loop is CASSSLRETQYF. CDR3 coding DNA: TGTGCCAGCAGCTCGCTTAGAGAGACCCAGTACTTC. The chain employs TRBV7-9 and TRBJ2-5, with no clear D. The CDR3 contains 12 residues. Germline loops: CDR1 SEHNR, CDR2 FQNEAQ (reference sequence). Trimming removed 4 bases from V and 4 bases from J, with 7 bases in between.

This clonotype was seen a few times. The chain employs TRBV20-1 and TRBJ2-2; D is ambiguous. Per the germline V gene, CDR1 is DFQATT and CDR2 is SNEGSKA (reference sequence). Trimming removed 1 base from V and 5 bases from J, with 11 bases in between. The CDR3 is 14 amino acids. This chain's CDR3 is CSARAQGWTGELFF. The CDR3 DNA reads TGCAGTGCTAGAGCCCAAGGGTGGACCGGGGAGCTGTTTTTT.

This sequence joins TRBV6-5 and TRBJ2-1; D remains ambiguous. Germline CDR1 reads MNHEY; CDR2 reads SVGAGI. The CDR3 length is 15 residues. Trimming left V 2 bases short and J 8 bases short, with 16 bases between. CDR3 nucleotide sequence: TGTGCCAGCAGTTACGGCCCCTTCCGGATATATGAGCAGTTCTTC. Its protein product is CASSYGPFRIYEQFF.

This clonotype was seen ten or more times. CDR3 loop: CASSSGTALYGYTF. For the CDR3, the DNA is TGTGCCAGCAGCTCCGGGACAGCCCTATATGGCTACACCTTC. This chain joins TRBV28 and TRBJ1-2; 7 bases fit TRBD1. CDR1 is MDHEN and CDR2 is SYDVKM in the germline V gene. CDR3 length: 14 residues. J lost 5 bases, V lost 6 bases, and 9 bases had no gene match.

This clonotype has ten or more counts. The chain couples TRBV7-6 to TRBJ2-3, with 8 bases matching TRBD2. The V gene end was trimmed by 5 bases and the J gene end by 0 bases; junction bases not matched to a gene: 7. Germline V gene sequence: CDR1 SGHVS, CDR2 FNYEAQ. The CDR3 has 16 amino acids. DNA of the CDR3: TGTGCCAGCAGCAACCCTAGCGGGCTTAGCACAGATACGCAGTATTTT. This gives the protein CASSNPSGLSTDTQYF.